The 11 T cell receptor beta chains presented below share a single source sample, sequenced in a study of T cell responses to AZD1222 COVID-19 vaccine. The assay was immunoSEQ multiplex PCR, and TCRdb's table has in-frame clones only and misses some. Counted here are over 120,000 clones, 93% occurring once; the ten biggest clones make up 5% to 5.5%. The sample in question was peripheral blood, obtained on day 0 of AZD1222 vaccination. These receptors came from an adult in good health.

The genes are TRBV7-2 and TRBJ2-1, with 11 bases fitting TRBD2. Germline V CDR1 and CDR2: SGHTA, FQGNSA. The CDR3 is 17 residues long. Losses at the gene ends were 5 bases for V and 4 bases for J; bases not matched to a gene: 10. CDR3 protein: CASSLSTSGGMYNEQFF. The DNA of the CDR3 is TGTGCCAGCAGCCTCTCAACTAGCGGGGGAATGTACAATGAGCAGTTCTTC.

The V call is TRBV19, the J call TRBJ1-5; D might be TRBD1 (5 bases). CDR3 length equals 15 residues. Looked up from germline, CDR1 is LNHDA and CDR2 is SQIVND (reference sequence). Trimming shortened V by 6 bases and J by 6 bases, and 18 bases separated the two germline ends. CDR3 nucleotides: TGTGCCAGTAGGGCCGTGGGGGAGTCGGGTCAGCCCCAGCATTTT. Its protein product is CASRAVGESGQPQHF.

Comments on this clone: Other DNA sequences within the sample encode an identical CDR3. The chain recombines TRBV19 with TRBJ1-3; 7 bases fit TRBD1. J gave up 0 bases and V 6 bases, and 5 bases lay outside the gene matches. The CDR3 extends over 15 amino acids. Germline CDR1 LNHDA, CDR2 SQIVND (reference sequence). Here the CDR3 reads CASSRGQISGNTIYF. The CDR3 nucleotides read TGTGCCAGTAGCAGGGGACAGATCTCTGGAAACACCATATATTTT.

The CDR3 loop is CASSFATHTEAFF. DNA of the CDR3: TGTGCCAGCAGTTTTGCCACCCACACTGAAGCTTTCTTT. This chain joins TRBV2 and TRBJ1-1; D unclear. V lost 5 bases to trimming and J lost 3 bases, with 10 bases between them. This CDR3 contains 13 residues. The germline CDR1 and CDR2 sequences are SNHLY and FYNNEI.

The chain couples TRBV12-3 or TRBV12-4 to TRBJ1-2; D is undetermined. CDR3 length: 13 residues. Trimming took off 5 bases at V and 6 bases at J, with 13 bases between the two ends. CDR3 nucleotides: TGTGCCAGCAGTCCGGCAAGGTCTGATGGCTACACCTTC. Translation gives CASSPARSDGYTF.

V usage is TRBV7-2 and J usage is TRBJ1-3; D is uncertain. The CDR3 totals 12 residues. Germline CDR1 SGHTA, CDR2 FQGNSA. Trimming removed 0 bases at V and 5 bases at J, with 2 bases between. CDR3 amino acids: CASSLARNTIYF. DNA for the CDR3: TGTGCCAGCAGCTTAGCCAGAAACACCATATATTTT.

The rearrangement joins TRBV2 to TRBJ2-2; D remains unclear. The length of the CDR3 is 13 residues. The germline V gene has CDR1 SNHLY and CDR2 FYNNEI. Trimming shortened V by 7 bases and J by 2 bases, and 8 bases separated the two germline ends. Written as DNA, the CDR3 is TGTGCCAGCACTAGACACAACACCGGGGAGCTGTTTTTT. Its translation: CASTRHNTGELFF. The full variable domain, in which reference TRBV2 and TRBJ2-2 provide the parts outside the CDR3, is EPEVTQTPSHQVTQMGQEVILRCVPISNHLYFYWYRQILGQKVEFLVSFYNNEISEKSEIFDDQFSVERPDGSNFTLKIRSTKLEDSAMYFCASTRHNTGELFFGEGSRLTVL.

The DNA of the CDR3 is TGTGCCAGCAGCTTAGCCTTAGCTTACGAGCAGTACTTC. Amino acid sequence: CASSLALAYEQYF. The rearrangement joins TRBV11-1 to TRBJ2-7; D unclear. V was shortened by 0 bases and J by 4 bases, with 7 bases between the two germline ends. The length of the CDR3 is 13 residues. Germline V gene sequence: CDR1 SGHAT, CDR2 FQDESV (reference sequence).

The V call is TRBV5-1, the J call TRBJ2-1; the match to TRBD2 covers 15 bases. Germline CDR1 SGHRS, CDR2 YFSETQ. V trimming: 6 bases; J trimming: 7 bases; junction bases outside the gene matches: 11. The CDR3 loop spans 17 amino acids. The CDR3 sequence is CASTNGLAGGPKNEQFF. CDR3 coding DNA: TGCGCCAGCACCAATGGACTAGCGGGAGGGCCTAAAAATGAGCAGTTCTTC.

The V and J genes are TRBV7-9 and TRBJ2-3, with 12 bases aligning to TRBD1. The CDR3 covers 17 residues. J was trimmed by 5 bases and V by 5 bases; bases with no gene match: 11. Germline CDR1 is SEHNR and CDR2 is FQNEAQ (reference sequence). Here the CDR3 reads CASSGTWDRGQQDTQYF. The CDR3 region has the DNA TGTGCCAGCAGCGGAACATGGGACAGGGGGCAGCAAGATACGCAGTATTTT.

This chain connects TRBV12-3 or TRBV12-4 to TRBJ2-1; the D is unclear. The CDR3 has 12 residues. The V end lost 1 base, the J end lost 9 bases, and 7 bases lay between the germline ends. The CDR3 DNA reads TGTGCCAGCAGTTTAGGAAGAGGTGAGCAGTTCTTC. It is translated as CASSLGRGEQFF.